This TCR beta chain was found in a study of cytomegalovirus exposure and HLA in healthy donors. V was cut by 1 base and J by 5 bases, with 8 bases left in between. The CDR3 spans 13 residues. Germline-derived CDR1 and CDR2 are SGHTA and FQGNSA. This PCR relied on a set of 60 Vbeta primers and 13 Jbeta primers. Data came from immunoSEQ multiplex PCR; TCRdb stores just in-frame clones and leaves some out. The sample lists some 130,000 clones; 60% to 85% were seen once. Notes on the study in general: TCR beta chain V- and J-gene trimming was linked, in a later analysis, to a missense variant in DCLRE1C. Some TCR beta chains (around 180 of them) were listed as cytomegalovirus-associated. Excluded were some V segments that proved indistinguishable, including TRBV6-2 and TRBV6-3. Rare sequences made up most TCRs, while some public TCRs were found in many donors.

A remark on this clone: Its antigen is currently unknown.

Source material: PBMCs. This chain links TRBV7-2 with TRBJ1-1; D unclear. The sequence was collected from a man younger than 45 in good health and CMV-seronegative. Written as DNA, the CDR3 is TGTGCCAGCAGCTTAGTGGCCCGTACTGAAGCTTTCTTT. This sequence encodes CASSLVARTEAFF.